At least ten counts were recorded for the clone carrying this T cell receptor beta chain. What it binds is unknown. The CDR3 is made up of 15 amino acids. From germline, CDR1 is KGHDR and CDR2 SFDVKD. After removal of 4 bases from V and 4 bases from J, the junction contained 3 bases not matched to a gene. These data originate in a study of early T cells in non-severe SARS-CoV-2 infection. Study as a whole: Bulk RNA isolated from unsorted whole blood underwent sequencing; chains were not paired. General study findings and limits: Lookups in VDJdb leaned toward anti-spike CD8 responses and missed private and CD4 specificities.

Unique molecular identifier tags were affixed to discrete cDNA molecules. One entry per CDR3 protein results from TCRdb running MiXCR on the 5' RACE reads. The data contain some 30,000 distinct CDR3 sequences, more than 3.5% of them singletons. The sequenced sample was whole blood. The clonotype was recovered from an adult who was a healthcare worker with PCR-confirmed SARS-CoV-2 infection or an uninfected control (not recorded which). This chain uses TRBV24-1 with TRBJ2-1; TRBD1 aligns across 10 bases. CDR3 in DNA: TGTGCCACCAGTGACCGGGACAGGGGTTACAATGAGCAGTTCTTC. Translating it yields CATSDRDRGYNEQFF.